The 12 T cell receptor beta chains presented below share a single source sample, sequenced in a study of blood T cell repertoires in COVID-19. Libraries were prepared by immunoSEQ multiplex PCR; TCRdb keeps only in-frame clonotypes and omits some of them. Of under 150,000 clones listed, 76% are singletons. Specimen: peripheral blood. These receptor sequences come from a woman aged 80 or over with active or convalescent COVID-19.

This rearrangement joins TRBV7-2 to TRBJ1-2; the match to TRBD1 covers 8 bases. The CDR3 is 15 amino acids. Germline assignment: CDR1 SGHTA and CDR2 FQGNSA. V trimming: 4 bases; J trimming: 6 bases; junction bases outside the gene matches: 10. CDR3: CASSSWTGFEDGYTF. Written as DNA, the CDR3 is TGTGCCAGCAGCTCGTGGACAGGGTTTGAGGATGGCTACACCTTC.

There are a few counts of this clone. CDR3 nucleotides: TGTGCCAGCAGCTCCAAGGGACAGGGGGTGTTCTACGAGCAGTACTTC. Residues: CASSSKGQGVFYEQYF. The V call is TRBV7-9, the J call TRBJ2-7; 11 nucleotides line up with TRBD1. The CDR3 sequence is 16 residues long. Per germline, CDR1 SEHNR and CDR2 FQNEAQ (reference sequence). Trimming cost V 4 bases and J 3 bases; bases outside gene matches: 8.

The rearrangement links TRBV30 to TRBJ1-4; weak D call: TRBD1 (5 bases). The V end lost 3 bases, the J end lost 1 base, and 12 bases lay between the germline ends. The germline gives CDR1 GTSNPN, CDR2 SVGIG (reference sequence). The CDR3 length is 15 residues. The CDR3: CAWSGRGETNEKLFF. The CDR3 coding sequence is TGTGCCTGGAGCGGGCGGGGGGAAACTAATGAAAAACTGTTTTTT.

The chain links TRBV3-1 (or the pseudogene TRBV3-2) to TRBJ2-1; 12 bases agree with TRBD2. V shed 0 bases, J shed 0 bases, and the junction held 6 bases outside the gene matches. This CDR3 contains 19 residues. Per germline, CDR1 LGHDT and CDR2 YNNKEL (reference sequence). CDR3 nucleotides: TGTGCCAGCAGCCAAGAAGGCCTAGCGGGGGGGGTCTCCTACAATGAGCAGTTCTTC. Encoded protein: CASSQEGLAGGVSYNEQFF.

The CDR3 loop is CASSSKPGQGPQPQHF. The CDR3, as DNA: TGTGCCAGCAGCTCCAAACCGGGACAGGGTCCTCAGCCCCAGCATTTT. V gene TRBV5-8 combines with J gene TRBJ1-5, with 9 nucleotides matching TRBD1. V dropped 3 bases and J dropped 6; count of bases not matched to a gene: 10. Germline-derived CDR1 and CDR2 are SGHTS and YDEGEE. This CDR3 contains 16 residues.

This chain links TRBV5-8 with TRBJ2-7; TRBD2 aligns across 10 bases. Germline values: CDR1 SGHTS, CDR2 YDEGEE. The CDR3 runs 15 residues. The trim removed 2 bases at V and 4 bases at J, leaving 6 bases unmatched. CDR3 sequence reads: CASSFIAGGSYEQYF. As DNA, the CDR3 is TGTGCCAGCAGCTTCATAGCGGGGGGAAGTTACGAGCAGTACTTC.

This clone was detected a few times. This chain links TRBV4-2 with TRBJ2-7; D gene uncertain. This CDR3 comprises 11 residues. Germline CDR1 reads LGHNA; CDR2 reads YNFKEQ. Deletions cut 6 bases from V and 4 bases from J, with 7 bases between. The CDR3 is CASSHRYEQYF. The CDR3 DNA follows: TGTGCCAGCAGTCATCGGTACGAGCAGTACTTC.

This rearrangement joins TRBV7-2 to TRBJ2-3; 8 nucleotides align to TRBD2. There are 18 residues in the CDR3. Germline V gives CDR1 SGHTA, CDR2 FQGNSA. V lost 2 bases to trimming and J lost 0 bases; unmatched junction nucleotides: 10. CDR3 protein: CASSLKSLAGSSTDTQYF. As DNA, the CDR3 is TGTGCCAGCAGCTTAAAGTCGCTAGCGGGCTCTAGCACAGATACGCAGTATTTT.

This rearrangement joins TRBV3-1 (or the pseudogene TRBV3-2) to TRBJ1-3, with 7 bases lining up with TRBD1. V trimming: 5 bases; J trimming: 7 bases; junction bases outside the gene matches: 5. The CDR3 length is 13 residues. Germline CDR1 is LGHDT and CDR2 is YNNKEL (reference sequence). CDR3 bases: TGTGCCAGCAGCAGGGACAGTAGGAACACCATATATTTT. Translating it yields CASSRDSRNTIYF.

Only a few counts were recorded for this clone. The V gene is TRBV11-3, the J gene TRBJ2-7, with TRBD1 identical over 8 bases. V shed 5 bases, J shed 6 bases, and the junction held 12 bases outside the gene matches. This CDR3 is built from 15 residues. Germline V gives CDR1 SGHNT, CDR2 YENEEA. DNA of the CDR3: TGTGCCAGCAGCCGAACTTCAGGGGGCTTTACCGAGCAGTACTTC. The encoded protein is CASSRTSGGFTEQYF.

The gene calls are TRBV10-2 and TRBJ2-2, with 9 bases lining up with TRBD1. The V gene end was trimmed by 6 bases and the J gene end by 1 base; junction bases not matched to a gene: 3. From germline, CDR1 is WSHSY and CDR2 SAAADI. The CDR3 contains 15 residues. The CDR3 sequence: CASRRGQGNTGELFF. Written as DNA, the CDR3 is TGCGCCAGCAGGCGGGGACAGGGGAACACCGGGGAGCTGTTTTTT.

CDR3 sequence: CASSYGGTYEQYF. CDR3 sequence (DNA): TGTGCCAGCAGTTACGGCGGAACCTACGAGCAGTACTTC. The chain uses TRBV28 and TRBJ2-7; D ambiguous. CDR3 length: 13 amino acids. Trimming removed 4 bases at V and 2 bases at J, with 9 bases between. Germline V CDR1 and CDR2: MDHEN, SYDVKM.